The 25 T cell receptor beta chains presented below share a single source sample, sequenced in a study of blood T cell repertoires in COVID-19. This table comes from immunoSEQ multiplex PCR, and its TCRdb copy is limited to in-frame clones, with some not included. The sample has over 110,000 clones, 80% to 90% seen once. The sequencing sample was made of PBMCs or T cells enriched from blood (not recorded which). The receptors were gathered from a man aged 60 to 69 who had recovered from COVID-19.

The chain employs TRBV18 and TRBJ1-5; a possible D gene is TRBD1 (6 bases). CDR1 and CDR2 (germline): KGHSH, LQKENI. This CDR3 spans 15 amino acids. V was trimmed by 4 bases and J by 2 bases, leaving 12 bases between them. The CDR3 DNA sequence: TGTGCCAGCTCACGAGGGGGATTAGGCAATCAGCCCCAGCATTTT. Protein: CASSRGGLGNQPQHF. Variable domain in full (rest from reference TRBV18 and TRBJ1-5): NAGVMQNPRHLVRRRGQEARLRCSPMKGHSHVYWYRQLPEEGLKFMVYLQKENIIDESGMPKERFSAEFPKEGPSILRIQQVVRGDSAAYFCASSRGGLGNQPQHFGDGTRLSIL.

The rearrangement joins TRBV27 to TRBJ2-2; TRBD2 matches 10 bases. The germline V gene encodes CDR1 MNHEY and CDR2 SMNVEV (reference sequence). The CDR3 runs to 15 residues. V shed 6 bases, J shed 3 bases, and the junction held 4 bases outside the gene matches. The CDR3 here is CASRLAGGHTGELFF. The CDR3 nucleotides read TGTGCCAGCAGATTAGCGGGGGGACACACCGGGGAGCTGTTTTTT.

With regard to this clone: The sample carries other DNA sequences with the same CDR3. CDR3 DNA sequence: TGCGCCAGCAGCCTGACAGGGATAAATGAAAAACTGTTTTTT. Its protein product is CASSLTGINEKLFF. The chain employs TRBV5-1 and TRBJ1-4, with 7 bases matching TRBD1. Trimming at V came to 4 bases and at J to 5 bases, leaving 5 bases not matched to a gene. CDR1 is SGHRS and CDR2 is YFSETQ in the germline V gene. The CDR3 contains 14 residues. Full variable domain (outside the CDR3, taken from reference TRBV5-1 and TRBJ1-4): KAGVTQTPRYLIKTRGQQVTLSCSPISGHRSVSWYQQTPGQGLQFLFEYFSETQRNKGNFPGRFSGRQFSNSRSEMNVSTLELGDSALYLCASSLTGINEKLFFGSGTQLSVL.

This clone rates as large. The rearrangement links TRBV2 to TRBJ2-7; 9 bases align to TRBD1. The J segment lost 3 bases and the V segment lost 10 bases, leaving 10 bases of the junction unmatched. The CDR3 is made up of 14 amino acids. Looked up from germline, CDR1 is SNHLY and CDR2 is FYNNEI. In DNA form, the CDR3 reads TGTGCCATCGTAATGGGGACAGGGCACTACGAGCAGTACTTC. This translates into CAIVMGTGHYEQYF.

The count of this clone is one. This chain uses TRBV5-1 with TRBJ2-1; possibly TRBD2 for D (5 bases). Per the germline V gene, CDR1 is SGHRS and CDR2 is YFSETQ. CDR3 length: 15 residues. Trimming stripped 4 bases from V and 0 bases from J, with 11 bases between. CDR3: CASSEDSTSYNEQFF. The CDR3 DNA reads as TGCGCCAGCAGCGAGGACTCTACCTCCTACAATGAGCAGTTCTTC.

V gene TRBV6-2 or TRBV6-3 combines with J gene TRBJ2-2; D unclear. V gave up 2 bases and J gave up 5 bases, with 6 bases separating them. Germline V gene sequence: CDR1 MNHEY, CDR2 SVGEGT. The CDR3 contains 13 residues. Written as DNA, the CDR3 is TGTGCCAGCAGTTACCTACAGACCGGGGAGCTGTTTTTT. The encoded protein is CASSYLQTGELFF.

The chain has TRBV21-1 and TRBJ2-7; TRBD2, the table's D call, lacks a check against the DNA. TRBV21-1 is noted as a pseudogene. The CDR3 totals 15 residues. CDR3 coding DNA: TGTGCCAGCAGCCGAGGGACCCGGGGGGCCTACGAGCAGTACTTC. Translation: CASSRGTRGAYEQYF.

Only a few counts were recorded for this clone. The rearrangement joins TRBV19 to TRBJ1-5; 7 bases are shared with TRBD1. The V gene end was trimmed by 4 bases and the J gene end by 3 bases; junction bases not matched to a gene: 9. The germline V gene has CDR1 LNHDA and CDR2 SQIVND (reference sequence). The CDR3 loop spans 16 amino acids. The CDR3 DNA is TGTGCCAGTAGTACCCGGACAGGCGGATTCAATCAGCCCCAGCATTTT. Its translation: CASSTRTGGFNQPQHF.

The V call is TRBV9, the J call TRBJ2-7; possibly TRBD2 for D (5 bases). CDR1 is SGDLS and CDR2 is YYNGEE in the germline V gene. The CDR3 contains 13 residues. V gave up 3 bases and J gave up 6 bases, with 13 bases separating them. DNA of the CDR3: TGTGCCAGCAGCGCGACTACCCCGGGCGAGCAGTACTTC. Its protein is CASSATTPGEQYF.

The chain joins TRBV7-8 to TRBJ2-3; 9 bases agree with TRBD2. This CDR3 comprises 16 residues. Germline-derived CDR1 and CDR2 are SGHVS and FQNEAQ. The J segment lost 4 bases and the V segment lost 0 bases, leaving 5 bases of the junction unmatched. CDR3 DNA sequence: TGTGCCAGCAGCTTAGCCGGGACTAGCCGGCCAGATACGCAGTATTTT. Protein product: CASSLAGTSRPDTQYF.

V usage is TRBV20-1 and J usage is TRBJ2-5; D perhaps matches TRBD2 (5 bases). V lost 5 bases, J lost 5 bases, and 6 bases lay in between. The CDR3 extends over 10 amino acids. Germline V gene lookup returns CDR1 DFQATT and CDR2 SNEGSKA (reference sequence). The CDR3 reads CSAWRETQYF. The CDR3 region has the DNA TGCAGTGCTTGGAGGGAGACCCAGTACTTC.

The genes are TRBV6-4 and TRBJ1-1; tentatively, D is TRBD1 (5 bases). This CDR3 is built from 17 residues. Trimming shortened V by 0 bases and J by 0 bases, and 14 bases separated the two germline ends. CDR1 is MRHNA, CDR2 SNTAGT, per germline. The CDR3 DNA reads TGTGCCAGCAGTGACTCGTTAGGGGACTACATGAACACTGAAGCTTTCTTT. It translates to CASSDSLGDYMNTEAFF.

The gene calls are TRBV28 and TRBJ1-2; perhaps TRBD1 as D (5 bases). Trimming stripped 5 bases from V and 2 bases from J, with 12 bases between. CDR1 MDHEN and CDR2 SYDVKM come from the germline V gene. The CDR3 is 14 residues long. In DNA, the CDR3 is TGTGCCAGCAGTCCTAGGGGCGGAAACTATGGCTACACCTTC. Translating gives CASSPRGGNYGYTF.

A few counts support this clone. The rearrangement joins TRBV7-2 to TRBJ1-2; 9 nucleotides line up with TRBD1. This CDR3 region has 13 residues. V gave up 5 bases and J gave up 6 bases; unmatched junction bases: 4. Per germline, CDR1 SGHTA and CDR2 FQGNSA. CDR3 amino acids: CASSRDRDNGYTF. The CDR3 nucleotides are TGTGCCAGCAGCCGGGACAGGGACAATGGCTACACCTTC.

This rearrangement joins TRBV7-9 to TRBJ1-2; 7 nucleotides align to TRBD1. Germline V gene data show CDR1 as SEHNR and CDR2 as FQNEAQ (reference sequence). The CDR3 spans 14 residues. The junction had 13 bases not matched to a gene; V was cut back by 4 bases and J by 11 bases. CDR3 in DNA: TGTGCCAGCAGCTCCTCCGGGACAGCTAGATATTACACCTTC. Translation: CASSSSGTARYYTF.

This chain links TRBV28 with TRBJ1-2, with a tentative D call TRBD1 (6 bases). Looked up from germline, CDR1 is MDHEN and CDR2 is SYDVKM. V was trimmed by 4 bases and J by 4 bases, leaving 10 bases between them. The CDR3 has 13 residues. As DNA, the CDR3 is TGTGCCAGCAGTTCCAGGGGCCCCTATGGCTACACCTTC. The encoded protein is CASSSRGPYGYTF.

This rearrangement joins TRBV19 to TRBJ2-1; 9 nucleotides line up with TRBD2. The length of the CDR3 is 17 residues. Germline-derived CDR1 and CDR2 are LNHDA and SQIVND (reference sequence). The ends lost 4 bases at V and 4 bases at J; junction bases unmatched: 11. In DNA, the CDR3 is TGTGCCAGTAGTAAACTCTTAGCGGGAGAATCTTACAATGAGCAGTTCTTC. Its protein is CASSKLLAGESYNEQFF.

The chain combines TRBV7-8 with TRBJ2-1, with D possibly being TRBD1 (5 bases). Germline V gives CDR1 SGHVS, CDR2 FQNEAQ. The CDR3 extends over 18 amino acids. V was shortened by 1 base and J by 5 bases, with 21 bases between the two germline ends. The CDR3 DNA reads TGTGCCAGCAGCTTAGGGCTCAGGGCTCCCCAAGCCAACAATGAGCAGTTCTTC. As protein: CASSLGLRAPQANNEQFF.

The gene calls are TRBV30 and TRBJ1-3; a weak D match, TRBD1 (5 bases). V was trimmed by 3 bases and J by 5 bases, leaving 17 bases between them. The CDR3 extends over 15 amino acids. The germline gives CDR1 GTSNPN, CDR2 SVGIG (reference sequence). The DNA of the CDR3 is TGTGCCTGGAGGTCGTGGACGGACAATAGAAACACCATATATTTT. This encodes CAWRSWTDNRNTIYF.

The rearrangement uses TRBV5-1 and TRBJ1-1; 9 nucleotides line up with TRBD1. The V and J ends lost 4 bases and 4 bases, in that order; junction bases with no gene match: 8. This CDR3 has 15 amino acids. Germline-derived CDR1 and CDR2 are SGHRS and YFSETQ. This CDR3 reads CASSPGQGISTEAFF. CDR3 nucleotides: TGCGCCAGCAGCCCAGGACAGGGGATATCCACTGAAGCTTTCTTT.

CDR3 nucleotides: TGTGCCAGCGGATACTCAGGGGGCTATGGCTACACCTTC. As protein: CASGYSGGYGYTF. The chain uses TRBV12-3 or TRBV12-4 and TRBJ1-2; 7 bases fit TRBD1. J lost 4 bases, V lost 8 bases, and 7 bases had no gene match. The CDR3 has 13 amino acids.

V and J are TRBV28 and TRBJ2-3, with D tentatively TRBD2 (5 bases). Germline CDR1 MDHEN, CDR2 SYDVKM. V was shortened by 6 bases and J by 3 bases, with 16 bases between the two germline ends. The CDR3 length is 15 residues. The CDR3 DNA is TGTGCCAGCAGAAGGGAGTTTTCGGGGACAGATACGCAGTATTTT. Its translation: CASRREFSGTDTQYF.

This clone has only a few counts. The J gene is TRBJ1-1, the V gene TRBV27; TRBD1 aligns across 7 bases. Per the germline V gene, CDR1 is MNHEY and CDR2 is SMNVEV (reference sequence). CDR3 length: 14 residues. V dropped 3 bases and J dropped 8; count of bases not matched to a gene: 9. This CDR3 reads CASSFPGEGQEAFF. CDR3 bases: TGTGCCAGCAGTTTCCCCGGAGAGGGACAGGAAGCTTTCTTT.

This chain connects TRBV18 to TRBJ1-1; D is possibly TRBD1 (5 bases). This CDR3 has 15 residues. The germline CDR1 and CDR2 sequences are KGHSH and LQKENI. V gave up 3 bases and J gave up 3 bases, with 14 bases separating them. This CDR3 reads CASSPSTGWDTEAFF. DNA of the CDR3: TGTGCCAGCTCACCGTCCACAGGATGGGACACTGAAGCTTTCTTT.

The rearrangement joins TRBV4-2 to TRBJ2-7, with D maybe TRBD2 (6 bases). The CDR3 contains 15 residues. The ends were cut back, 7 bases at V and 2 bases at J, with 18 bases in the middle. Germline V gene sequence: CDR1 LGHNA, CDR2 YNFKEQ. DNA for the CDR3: TGTGCCAGCAAAGCGGACTTAGCGGATCCCTACGAGCAGTACTTC. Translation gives CASKADLADPYEQYF.